These 10 T cell receptor beta chains were sequenced from one sample in a study of T cells in localized non-small cell lung cancer. Assay used: immunoSEQ multiplex PCR; TCRdb lists only in-frame clones, some missing. The repertoire includes 30,000 to 35,000 clones, 93% of them detected once, and under 8% sits in the top ten. This sample comprised peripheral blood, obtained before any cancer treatment. The receptors were gathered from a female donor aged 60 or older with stage I lung adenocarcinoma.

In this sample, this clone turned up once. The genes are TRBV7-9 and TRBJ1-6; D is unresolved. This CDR3 contains 14 residues. Germline V gene data show CDR1 as SEHNR and CDR2 as FQNEAQ (reference sequence). V was trimmed by 5 bases and J by 10 bases, leaving 15 bases between them. The CDR3 region has the DNA TGTGCCAGCAGCCCACGAGAAGGGATCTCACCCCTCCACTTT. It encodes CASSPREGISPLHF. The full variable domain, in which reference TRBV7-9 and TRBJ1-6 provide the parts outside the CDR3, is DTGVSQNPRHKITKRGQNVTFRCDPISEHNRLYWYRQTLGQGPEFLTYFQNEAQLEKSRLLSDRFSAERPKGSFSTLEIQRTEQGDSAMYLCASSPREGISPLHFGNGTRLTVT.

The rearrangement joins TRBV28 to TRBJ2-3; the D gene is possibly TRBD1 (6 bases). Germline assignment: CDR1 MDHEN and CDR2 SYDVKM. V was cut by 7 bases and J by 6 bases, with 17 bases left in between. The CDR3 runs 14 residues. CDR3 sequence (DNA): TGTGCCAGCACCCCCTCGAGGCAGGGGGATACGCAGTATTTT. Amino acid sequence: CASTPSRQGDTQYF.

V usage is TRBV5-1 and J usage is TRBJ2-2; D is undetermined. Germline lookup yields CDR1 SGHRS and CDR2 YFSETQ. The CDR3 sequence is 13 residues long. Trimming pared 1 base from V and 3 bases from J, leaving 4 bases between. The CDR3: CASSLSDTGELFF. CDR3 DNA sequence: TGCGCCAGCAGCTTGTCGGACACCGGGGAGCTGTTTTTT.

This chain uses TRBV28 with TRBJ2-5, with D unresolved. The CDR3 is made up of 13 amino acids. Germline V gene sequence: CDR1 MDHEN, CDR2 SYDVKM. V was trimmed by 5 bases and J by 2 bases, leaving 9 bases between them. In DNA form, the CDR3 reads TGTGCCAGCAGTCTCGTGTTACAAGAGACCCAGTACTTC. This codes for CASSLVLQETQYF.

The chain has TRBV7-8 and TRBJ1-3; D perhaps matches TRBD1 (6 bases). V was clipped by 3 bases and J by 4 bases, with 10 bases between them. This CDR3 spans 14 amino acids. Germline V CDR1 and CDR2: SGHVS, FQNEAQ. This chain's CDR3 is CASSFSGAGNTIYF. DNA of the CDR3: TGTGCCAGCAGCTTTTCAGGGGCCGGAAACACCATATATTTT.

The chain uses TRBV28 and TRBJ2-4, with D perhaps TRBD1 (6 bases). The CDR3 covers 13 residues. Trimming took 6 bases from V and 0 from J, leaving 6 bases between them. Per germline, CDR1 MDHEN and CDR2 SYDVKM. CDR3 region: CASRDRAKNIQYF. The DNA of the CDR3 is TGTGCCAGCAGGGACAGAGCCAAAAACATTCAGTACTTC.

The genes are TRBV4-3 and TRBJ1-2; unclear D gene. CDR1 and CDR2 (germline): LGHNA, YSLEER. The CDR3 runs 15 residues. Trimming took 2 bases from V and 4 from J, leaving 14 bases between them. The CDR3 DNA is TGCGCCAGCAGCCAACAGACGGAAAGTTTCTATGGCTACACCTTC. The encoded protein is CASSQQTESFYGYTF.

This sequence joins TRBV5-1 and TRBJ2-2; no firm D call. Trimming cost V 2 bases and J 9 bases, with 8 bases left between them. The V gene's germline CDR1 is SGHRS and CDR2 YFSETQ. The CDR3 has 12 amino acids. The CDR3 DNA reads as TGCGCCAGCAGCTTCTCGAGCCGGGAGCTGTTTTTT. As protein: CASSFSSRELFF.

The V gene is TRBV6-4, the J gene TRBJ1-5; tentatively, D is TRBD1 (6 bases). The CDR3 is 14 residues long. Germline V gene lookup returns CDR1 MRHNA and CDR2 SNTAGT. V lost 3 bases to trimming and J lost 6 bases, with 12 bases between them. The CDR3 here is CASSEAGGSQPQHF. CDR3 DNA: TGTGCCAGCAGTGAGGCGGGGGGCTCTCAGCCCCAGCATTTT.

CDR3 coding DNA: TGTGCCAGCAGCTTATGGGACAGGGAGACCCAGTACTTC. This gives the protein CASSLWDRETQYF. The genes are TRBV13 and TRBJ2-5, with 8 bases lining up with TRBD1. This CDR3 is 13 amino acids long. Germline values: CDR1 PRHDT, CDR2 FYEKMQ (reference sequence). With 2 bases clipped from V and 5 bases from J, the junction kept 1 base outside the gene matches.